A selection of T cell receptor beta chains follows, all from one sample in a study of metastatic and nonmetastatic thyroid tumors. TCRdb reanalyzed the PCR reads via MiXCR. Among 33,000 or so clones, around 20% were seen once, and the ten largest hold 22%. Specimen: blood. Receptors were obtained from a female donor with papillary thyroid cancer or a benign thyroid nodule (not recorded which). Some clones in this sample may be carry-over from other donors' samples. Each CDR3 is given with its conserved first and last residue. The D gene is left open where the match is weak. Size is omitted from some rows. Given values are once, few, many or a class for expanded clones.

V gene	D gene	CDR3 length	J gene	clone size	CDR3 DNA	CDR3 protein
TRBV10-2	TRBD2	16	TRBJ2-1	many	TGCGCCAGCAGTGAGGGAGGCGGGGGGACATACAATGAGCAGTTCTTC	CASSEGGGGTYNEQFF
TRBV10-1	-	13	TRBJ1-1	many	TGCGCCAGCAGAGCCAACGGGAACACTGAAGCTTTCTTT	CASRANGNTEAFF
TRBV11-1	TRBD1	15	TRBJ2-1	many	TGTGCCAGCAGCTTGAGACAGGGCAACGTCAATGAGCAGTTCTTC	CASSLRQGNVNEQFF
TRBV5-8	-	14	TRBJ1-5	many	TGTGCCAGCAGCTTGCGGTCAGGGAGTCAGCCCCAGCATTTT	CASSLRSGSQPQHF
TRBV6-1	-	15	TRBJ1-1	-	TGTGCCAGCAGTGAAATAGGGCAGGCGAACACTGAAGCTTTCTTT	CASSEIGQANTEAFF
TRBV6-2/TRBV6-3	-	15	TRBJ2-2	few	TGTGCCAGCAGTGTTGCGGCCATTTCGACCGGGGAGCTGTTTTTT	CASSVAAISTGELFF
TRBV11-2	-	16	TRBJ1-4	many	TGTGCCAGCAGCTTAAGAGACGGCCGGGGAGATGAAAAACTGTTTTTT	CASSLRDGRGDEKLFF
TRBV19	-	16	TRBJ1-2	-	TGTGCCAGTAGTATTCAGTCTGTTAGCACACAGAATGGCTACACCTTC	CASSIQSVSTQNGYTF
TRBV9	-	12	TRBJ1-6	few	TGTGCCAGCAGCGTATCTGGCTCACCCCTCCACTTT	CASSVSGSPLHF
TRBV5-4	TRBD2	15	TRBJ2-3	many	TGTGCTTATACTATGGGGACTAGAGGGTTAGATACGCAGTATTTT	CAYTMGTRGLDTQYF
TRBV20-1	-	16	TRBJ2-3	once	TGCAGTGCTAGGTACGGTGGGCCGACCCCGACAGATACGCAGTATTTT	CSARYGGPTPTDTQYF
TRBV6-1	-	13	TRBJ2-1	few	TGTGCCAGCATACCGGACCTGCCGGATGAGCAGTTCTTC	CASIPDLPDEQFF
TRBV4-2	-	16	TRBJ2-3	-	TGTGCCAGCAGCCAACCCCAAGGGTTGGGCACAGATACGCAGTATTTT	CASSQPQGLGTDTQYF
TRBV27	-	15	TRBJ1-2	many	TGTGCCAGCAGTACCGACCTGACCCTTAACTATGGCTACACCTTC	CASSTDLTLNYGYTF
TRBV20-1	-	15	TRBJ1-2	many	TGCAGTGCTCCTCGGGCGGATAGGGGACTTTATGGCTACACCTTC	CSAPRADRGLYGYTF
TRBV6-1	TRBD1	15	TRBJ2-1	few	TGTGCCAGCAGTGCCCTGGGACAGAGTTACAATGAGCAGTTCTTC	CASSALGQSYNEQFF
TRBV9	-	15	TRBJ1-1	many	TGTGCCAGCAGCGTAAGCCGGGACGGGAACACTGAAGCTTTCTTT	CASSVSRDGNTEAFF
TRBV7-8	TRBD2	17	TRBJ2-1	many	TGTGCCAGCAGCTCTAGCCGTCTAGCGGGGGGTCGCAATGAGCAGTTCTTC	CASSSSRLAGGRNEQFF
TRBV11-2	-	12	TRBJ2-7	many	TGTGCCAGCAGCTTAGGACAGTACGAGCAGTACTTC	CASSLGQYEQYF
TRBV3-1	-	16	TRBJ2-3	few	TGTGCCAGCAGCCAAGATTGGAGGGAAAGCACAGATACGCAGTATTTT	CASSQDWRESTDTQYF
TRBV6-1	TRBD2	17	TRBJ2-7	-	TGTGCCAGCAGTGAATACCCCATCTCTAGCGGGACCTACGAGCAGTACTTC	CASSEYPISSGTYEQYF
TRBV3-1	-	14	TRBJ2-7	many	TGTGCCAGCAGCCAAGCCTGGGGTCCCTACGAGCAGTACTTC	CASSQAWGPYEQYF
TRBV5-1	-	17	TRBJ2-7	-	TGCGCCAGCAGCCCGGGTCCAGGGAGGGACACCTCCTACGAGCAGTACTTC	CASSPGPGRDTSYEQYF
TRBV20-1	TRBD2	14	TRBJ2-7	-	TGCAGTGCTAGGGGGGGACTAGACTTATACGAGCAGTACTTC	CSARGGLDLYEQYF
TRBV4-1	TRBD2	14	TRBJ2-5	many	TGCGCCAGCAGCCCCCCCGGGCGGGGGGGGACCCAGTACTTC	CASSPPGRGGTQYF
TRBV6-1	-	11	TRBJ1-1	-	TGTGCCAGCAGCCAACGGGGGGAAGCTTTCTTT	CASSQRGEAFF
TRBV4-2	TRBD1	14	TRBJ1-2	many	TGTGCCAGCAGCCAAGAGGACAGGGGTTATGGCTACACCTTC	CASSQEDRGYGYTF
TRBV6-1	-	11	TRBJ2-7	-	TGTGCCAGCAGTCACGGGGACGAGCAGTACTTC	CASSHGDEQYF
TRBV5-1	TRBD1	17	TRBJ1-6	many	TGCGCCAGCAGCTCTAAACTTATACAGGGGTGGTATTCACCCCTCCACTTT	CASSSKLIQGWYSPLHF
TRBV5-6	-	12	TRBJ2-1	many	TGTGCCAGCAGCTTGTGGGGAACTGAGCAGTTCTTC	CASSLWGTEQFF
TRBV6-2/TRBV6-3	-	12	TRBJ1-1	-	TGTGCCAGCAGAGGAAAGAACACTGAAGCTTTCTTT	CASRGKNTEAFF
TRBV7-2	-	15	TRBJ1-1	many	TGTGCCAGCAGCTCATACAGGCGGGGAGACACTGAAGCTTTCTTT	CASSSYRRGDTEAFF
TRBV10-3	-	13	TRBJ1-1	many	TGTGCCATCAGTGACGGGGTTAACACTGAAGCTTTCTTT	CAISDGVNTEAFF